This T cell receptor (beta chain) derives from a study of blood T cell repertoires in COVID-19. Across the study: Collection of acute and convalescent COVID-19 samples took place in the United States, Italy and Spain.

Germline V gene data show CDR1 as MNHEY and CDR2 as SMNVEV (reference sequence). V lost 6 bases to trimming and J lost 2 bases, with 16 bases between them. The CDR3 extends over 15 amino acids. The method was immunoSEQ multiplex PCR; TCRdb's version includes in-frame clones alone and lacks a portion of them. The sample carries hundreds of thousands of clones, around 82% recorded once. The sample was PBMCs or T cells enriched from blood (not recorded which). The TCR sequence derives from a woman in her 50s who had been exposed to COVID-19. This chain joins TRBV27 and TRBJ1-2; no definite D call. CDR3 in DNA: TGTGCCAGCAGCCCCGCGGCCAGCACCAACTATGGCTACACCTTC. This gives the protein CASSPAASTNYGYTF.